Sequencing of this T cell receptor beta chain was carried out in a study of early T cells in non-severe SARS-CoV-2 infection (dated by TCRdb to the early 2020s). In the study overall: Bulk RNA from unsorted whole blood was used for TCR sequencing, so alpha and beta chains could not be paired.

Reading from cysteine to phenylalanine, the CDR3 counts 12 amino acids. Only the CDR3 portion is preserved as DNA: 36 bases, with reading frame beginning at the first base. The germline V gene yields MNHNS for CDR1 and SASEGT for CDR2. V loses 8 bases of germline sequence and J loses 12 bases, and the interval between the two ends is 17 bases. Paper-wide results and their limitations: Matching against VDJdb was skewed toward anti-spike CD8 responses, likely underestimated virus-specific expansions, and missed private and CD4 specificities.

The library was generated by 5' RACE. Instrument on record: NextSeq 500. In the TCR library protocol, unique molecular identifiers were attached to individual cDNA molecules to correct for PCR bias and sequencing error. Sequencing covered both TCR alpha and beta chains, and within each sample the abundances of alpha and beta sequences were tightly co-correlated. The authors processed their data as follows. Decombinator V4 was used to annotate TCR sequences for V gene, J gene and CDR3. Expanded TCRs were defined as changing significantly between any two time points under a Poisson model with p below 0.0001. TCR abundances were normalised to the total number of TCRs sequenced per sample and expressed as counts per million. MAIT TCRs were defined by TRAV1-2 paired with TRAJ12, TRAJ20 or TRAJ33, and iNKT TCRs by TRAV10 paired with TRAJ18. VDJdb, accessed 1 November 2021, was searched for CMV, EBV and SARS-CoV-2 annotated TCRs, excluding TCRs annotated for multiple antigens. In TCRdb, the public reads were trimmed at Q25 with fastp and aligned with MiXCR, with productive beta chains retained. All rows with the same CDR3 protein become a single entry with the most common DNA and genes. TCRdb's processing, not the authors' own work, is the source of the V and J calls. The sample table lists 85,000 to 100,000 distinct CDR3 sequences, about 10% of them with a count of one. The ten largest account for 4.7% of the sample.

The study was a case-control design nested within a healthcare worker cohort in London, UK, with weekly nasopharyngeal swab PCR tests and blood sampling. Healthcare workers were enrolled in the week of the UK lockdown, from 23 to 31 March 2020, and were followed every week for up to about 16 weeks. Turning to this clonotype: The target of this receptor is not known. Base-call qualities are not available, and no considerably larger clone is one nucleotide away.

This TCR derives from an adult who was a healthcare worker with PCR-confirmed SARS-CoV-2 infection or an uninfected control (not recorded which). The sequencing here drew on whole blood, taken at baseline. This chain is built from TRBV6-1 and TRBJ2-1; the D gene lacks a confident call. The DNA reads TGTGCCAGCTCTGATGGAGCCTTGGGGCAGTTCTTC. Translation gives CASSDGALGQFF.